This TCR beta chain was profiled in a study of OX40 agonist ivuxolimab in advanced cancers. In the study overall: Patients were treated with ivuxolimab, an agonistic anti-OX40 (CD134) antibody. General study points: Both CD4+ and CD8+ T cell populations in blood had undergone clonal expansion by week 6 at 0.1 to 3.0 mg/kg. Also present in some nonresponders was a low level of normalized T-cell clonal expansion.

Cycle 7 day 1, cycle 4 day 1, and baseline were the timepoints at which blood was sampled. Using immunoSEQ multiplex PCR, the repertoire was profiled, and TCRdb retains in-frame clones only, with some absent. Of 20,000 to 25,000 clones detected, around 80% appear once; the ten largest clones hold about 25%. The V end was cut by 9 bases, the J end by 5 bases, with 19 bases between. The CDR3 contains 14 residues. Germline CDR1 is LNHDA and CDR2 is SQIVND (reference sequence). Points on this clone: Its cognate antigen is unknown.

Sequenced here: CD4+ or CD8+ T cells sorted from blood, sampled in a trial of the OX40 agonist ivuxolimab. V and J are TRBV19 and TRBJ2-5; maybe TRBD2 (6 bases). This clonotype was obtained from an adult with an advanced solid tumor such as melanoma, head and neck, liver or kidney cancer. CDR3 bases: TGTGCCAGCCCCCTAGGGGCGGCGGGGGAGACCCAGTACTTC. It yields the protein CASPLGAAGETQYF.